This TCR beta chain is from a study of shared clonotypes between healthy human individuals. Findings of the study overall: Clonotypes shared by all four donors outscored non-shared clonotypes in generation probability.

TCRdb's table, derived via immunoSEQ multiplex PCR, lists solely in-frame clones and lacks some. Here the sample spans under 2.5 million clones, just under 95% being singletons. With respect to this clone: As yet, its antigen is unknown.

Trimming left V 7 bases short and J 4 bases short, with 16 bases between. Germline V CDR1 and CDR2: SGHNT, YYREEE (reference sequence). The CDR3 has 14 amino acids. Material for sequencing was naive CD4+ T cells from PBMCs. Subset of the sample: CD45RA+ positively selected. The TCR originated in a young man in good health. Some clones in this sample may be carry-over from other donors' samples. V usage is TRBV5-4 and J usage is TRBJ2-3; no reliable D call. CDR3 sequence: CASASGPGPDTQYF. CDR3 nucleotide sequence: TGTGCCAGCGCATCTGGCCCAGGCCCAGATACGCAGTATTTT.